The following is a T cell receptor beta chain sequence with its context. These data originate in a study of cytomegalovirus exposure and HLA in healthy donors. Trimming removed 5 bases at V and 6 bases at J, with 12 bases between. The germline V gene has CDR1 SGHTA and CDR2 FQGTGA. This CDR3 contains 13 residues. The study ran its PCR with 60 Vbeta and 13 Jbeta primers. Method: immunoSEQ multiplex PCR; TCRdb's copy keeps in-frame clones and lacks some. The sample holds more than 80,000 clones; 60% to 75% are singletons and the top ten take under 4%. The receptor comes from a man aged 55 to 70 in good health and CMV-seronegative. The V call is TRBV7-3, the J call TRBJ2-3, with D possibly TRBD1 on 5 matching bases. Sequenced sample: PBMCs. The CDR3 region is CASSITQVDTQYF. The DNA of the CDR3 is TGTGCCAGCAGCATCACACAGGTGGATACGCAGTATTTT.